This is a list of T cell receptor beta chains from one sample in a study of identical twins' blood T cells. One entry per CDR3 protein, called by TCRdb with MiXCR from the 5' RACE reads. Among fewer than 450,000 distinct CDR3 sequences listed, roughly 28% were seen once. Sequenced material: PBMCs. The receptor set was obtained from a woman between 18 and 55 years old in good health. The CDR3 runs from the conserved cysteine through the conserved F or W. The D gene is left open where the match is weak. The size field is filled for only some rows; it gives once, few, many or a size class.

TGTGCCAGCGCAAAGGGCGGGGCTTCCTACAATGAGCAGTTCTTC | CASAKGGASYNEQFF | TRBV6-6 | - | - | TRBJ2-1
TGCAGTGCTAGACCGGACAGGGGGTTTCAGCCCCAGCATTTT | CSARPDRGFQPQHF | TRBV20-1 | - | TRBD1 | TRBJ1-5
TGTGCCATCAGTCCAGACAGAAGTAATGAGCAGTTCTTC | CAISPDRSNEQFF | TRBV10-3 | few | - | TRBJ2-1
TGTGTCAGCAGCTTAGCGGCAGGGGCGAACACTGAAGCTTTCTTT | CVSSLAAGANTEAFF | TRBV7-9 | - | - | TRBJ1-1
TGTGCCAGCAGCGATTCCCAGGGGAATTCACCCCTCCACTTT | CASSDSQGNSPLHF | TRBV7-9 | few | - | TRBJ1-6
TGTGCCAGCAGCGCGCGCCTGGACACCTTGGATGGCTACACCTTC | CASSARLDTLDGYTF | TRBV3-1 | - | - | TRBJ1-2
TGTGCCAGTAGCCCAACTAGGGGGCCGACCTATGGCTACACCTTC | CASSPTRGPTYGYTF | TRBV19 | - | TRBD1 | TRBJ1-2
TGTGCCATCAGTGATACGGTTAGGGGTGGTGAGCAGTTCTTC | CAISDTVRGGEQFF | TRBV10-3 | - | - | TRBJ2-1
TGCAGCGTTGAGGGGTGGGCAAACTATGGCTACACCTTC | CSVEGWANYGYTF | TRBV29-1 | - | - | TRBJ1-2
TGTGCCAGCTCATTACGTTCAGCAGACACCGCGGGGAATGGCTACACCTTC | CASSLRSADTAGNGYTF | TRBV18 | few | - | TRBJ1-2
TGTGCCAGCAGCTTGAGGAGGGACACTGAAGCTTTCTTT | CASSLRRDTEAFF | TRBV11-2 | many | - | TRBJ1-1
TGTGCCAGCAGCTTTACGCCTTCCGGGGAAAAACTGTTTTTT | CASSFTPSGEKLFF | TRBV3-1 | few | - | TRBJ1-4
TGTGCCAGCTCACCACAGGGGATCAATCAGCCCCAGCATTTT | CASSPQGINQPQHF | TRBV18 | few | - | TRBJ1-5
TGCGCCAGCAGCCTCATGGGGGGACTCAGTTTCTACGAGCGGTACTTC | CASSLMGGLSFYERYF | TRBV4-1 | few | - | TRBJ2-7
TGTGCTAGTGGTTCTTCCCGTCGGTGCACTGAAGCTTTCTTT | CASGSSRRCTEAFF | TRBV12-5 | few | - | TRBJ1-1
TGTGCCAGCGGTCCCATATGGCAGGCAACAGGTAGTGTCTATGGCTACACCTTC | CASGPIWQATGSVYGYTF | TRBV27 | - | - | TRBJ1-2
TGTGCCAGCAGCTACCGGGACTCCGCAACCGGGGAGCTGTTTTTT | CASSYRDSATGELFF | TRBV2 | many | - | TRBJ2-2